These 21 T cell receptor beta chains share one sample of origin, sequenced in a study of metastatic and nonmetastatic thyroid tumors. None of the patients had undergone any treatment ahead of thyroid surgery. TCRdb re-called the PCR reads via MiXCR. Of tens of thousands of clones listed, about 18% are singletons. The sequenced sample was blood. Every receptor here comes from a male donor with papillary thyroid cancer or a benign thyroid nodule (not recorded which). Some clones in this sample may be carry-over from other donors' samples.

This clone showed up many times. The CDR3 DNA sequence: TGTGCCAGCAGCTTCCTAGAACAGACGGATACGCAGTATTTT. Protein product: CASSFLEQTDTQYF. The chain links TRBV7-8 to TRBJ2-3; D is ambiguous. V was trimmed by 3 bases and J by 6 bases, leaving 13 bases between them. The length of the CDR3 is 14 residues. Germline-derived CDR1 and CDR2 are SGHVS and FQNEAQ.

In its sample, this clone was seen many times. This sequence joins TRBV7-3 and TRBJ2-3; possible D gene TRBD2, 7 bases. V was pared by 1 base and J by 5 bases, with 19 bases between. Germline V CDR1 and CDR2: SGHTA, FQGTGA. CDR3 length equals 17 residues. DNA for the CDR3: TGTGCCAGCAGCTTAAAGGGCGGGGGCGACTCGGAAGATACGCAGTATTTT. It specifies CASSLKGGGDSEDTQYF.

In its sample, this clone was seen a few times. A much larger clonotype is one base distant, so this may be a read error. The chain combines TRBV2 with TRBJ2-5, with D unclear. The CDR3 spans 12 residues. Germline V gene sequence: CDR1 SNHLY, CDR2 FYNNEI. V gave up 7 bases and J gave up 2 bases, with 8 bases separating them. Here the CDR3 DNA reads TGTGCCAGCATGCTAGGTCAAGAGACCCAGTACTTC. It yields the protein CASMLGQETQYF.

This sequence joins TRBV5-8 and TRBJ1-3, with 8 bases matching TRBD1. CDR3 length: 16 residues. Per the germline V gene, CDR1 is SGHTS and CDR2 is YDEGEE. V was pared by 1 base and J by 8 bases, with 11 bases of the junction left unmatched. The CDR3 is CASSLSAAGGSDTIYF. CDR3 DNA sequence: TGTGCCAGCAGCTTGAGTGCCGCAGGGGGCTCGGACACCATATATTTT.

This clone was counted ten times or more. CDR3 loop: CSAPRGGNYEKLFF. The CDR3 region has the DNA TGCAGTGCCCCCCGCGGGGGGAACTATGAAAAACTGTTTTTT. J is TRBJ1-4 and V is TRBV20-1, with D tentatively TRBD1 (5 bases). Germline V gives CDR1 DFQATT, CDR2 SNEGSKA (reference sequence). Between the trimmed V and J ends, which lost 6 bases and 6 bases, there was a span of 17 bases. This CDR3 is 14 amino acids long.

This clone was seen ten or more times. The same CDR3 can be traced to other DNA sequences in this sample. This CDR3 is CASSPGLAVEQFF. CDR3 nucleotides: TGTGCCAGCAGCCCGGGACTAGCGGTAGAGCAGTTCTTC. The chain has TRBV6-1 and TRBJ2-1; 11 bases agree with TRBD2. With V trimmed by 6 bases and J by 10 bases, 5 bases remained unmatched. The CDR3 loop spans 13 amino acids. Germline V CDR1 and CDR2: MNHNS, SASEGT.

This clone was detected ten times or more. The chain joins TRBV5-1 to TRBJ1-1, with 7 nucleotides matching TRBD1. This CDR3 comprises 12 residues. CDR1 SGHRS and CDR2 YFSETQ come from the germline V gene. The ends lost 7 bases at V and 11 bases at J; junction bases unmatched: 11. This CDR3 is CASLSEGQRAFF. CDR3 nucleotide sequence: TGCGCCAGCCTGTCGGAGGGACAGCGGGCTTTCTTT.

This clone turned up a few times. The chain carries TRBV27 and TRBJ2-7, with 8 positions matching TRBD2. This CDR3 is built from 14 residues. Trimming took 4 bases from V and 3 from J; bases not matched to a gene: 5. The V gene's germline CDR1 is MNHEY and CDR2 SMNVEV (reference sequence). CDR3 residues: CASSYGGEFYEQYF. In nucleotides, the CDR3 is TGTGCCAGCAGTTACGGGGGGGAATTCTACGAGCAGTACTTC.

The CDR3 DNA reads TGCGCCAGCAGCTTTCAGGGGGCGACGACTGAAGCTTTCTTT. Protein: CASSFQGATTEAFF. The chain combines TRBV5-1 with TRBJ1-1; 8 bases map to TRBD1. The V and J ends lost 2 bases and 5 bases, in that order; junction bases with no gene match: 5. Germline assignment: CDR1 SGHRS and CDR2 YFSETQ. The CDR3 covers 14 residues. The variable domain in full, with the rest retrieved from reference TRBV5-1 and TRBJ1-1, is KAGVTQTPRYLIKTRGQQVTLSCSPISGHRSVSWYQQTPGQGLQFLFEYFSETQRNKGNFPGRFSGRQFSNSRSEMNVSTLELGDSALYLCASSFQGATTEAFFGQGTRLTVV.

This clone is medium-sized by share. The rearrangement uses TRBV2 and TRBJ1-3, with D unresolved. Deletions cut 1 base from V and 0 bases from J, with 7 bases between. CDR1 SNHLY and CDR2 FYNNEI come from the germline V gene. The CDR3 totals 15 residues. Here the CDR3 reads CASSEVGVSGNTIYF. The CDR3 DNA follows: TGTGCCAGCAGTGAAGTCGGCGTCTCTGGAAACACCATATATTTT.

In its sample, this clone was seen many times. This rearrangement joins TRBV2 to TRBJ2-3; 13 nucleotides match TRBD2. V lost 3 bases to trimming and J lost 6 bases; unmatched junction nucleotides: 12. This CDR3 contains 18 residues. Germline V gene data show CDR1 as SNHLY and CDR2 as FYNNEI. The CDR3 reads CASSDRGTSGDYVDTQYF. The CDR3 DNA reads TGTGCCAGCAGTGACCGAGGGACTAGCGGGGACTACGTGGATACGCAGTATTTT.

This clone was recorded a few times. V gene TRBV4-1 combines with J gene TRBJ2-1; D perhaps matches TRBD1 (6 bases). Germline CDR1 and CDR2: MGHRA and YSYEKL. This CDR3 has 17 amino acids. Trimming stripped 1 base from V and 7 bases from J, with 20 bases between. CDR3 residues: CASSQGPARGRPNEQFF. Here the CDR3 DNA reads TGCGCCAGCAGCCAAGGACCGGCCAGGGGTCGACCTAATGAGCAGTTCTTC.

About this clone: A much larger clone lies a single base off, so this may be a read error. This sequence joins TRBV20-1 and TRBJ2-4; D remains ambiguous. From germline, CDR1 is DFQATT and CDR2 SNEGSKA (reference sequence). The CDR3 contains 11 residues. CDR3 sequence (DNA): TGCAGTGATAGAGATCTAGACATTCAGTACTTC. Translating it yields CSDRDLDIQYF.

This clone appeared a few times. The rearrangement links TRBV28 to TRBJ2-7; either TRBD1 or TRBD2 may fit D (7 bases each). Germline CDR1 is MDHEN and CDR2 is SYDVKM. V was clipped by 2 bases and J by 7 bases, with 12 bases between them. This CDR3 region has 13 residues. CDR3 protein: CASSLGTAGEQYF. DNA for the CDR3: TGTGCCAGCAGTTTAGGGACAGCGGGGGAGCAGTACTTC.

Here the CDR3 DNA reads TGTGCCAGCAGGGCGACCTCTAGCACAGATACGCAGTATTTT. Translated: CASRATSSTDTQYF. V gene TRBV11-2 combines with J gene TRBJ2-3; unclear D gene. This CDR3 is 14 amino acids long. CDR1 SGHAT and CDR2 FQNNGV come from the germline V gene. V was cut by 6 bases and J by 0 bases, with 10 bases left in between.

This clone has at least ten counts. Other DNA variants within this sample encode the same CDR3. This sequence joins TRBV14 and TRBJ2-5; TRBD2 agrees at 11 bases. V lost 2 bases, J lost 2 bases, and 4 bases stayed unmatched. The CDR3 loop spans 16 amino acids. Germline values: CDR1 SGHDN, CDR2 FVKESK. CDR3 sequence reads: CASSQTGTSGQETQYF. The CDR3 bases are TGTGCCAGCAGCCAAACCGGGACTAGCGGACAAGAGACCCAGTACTTC.

Many counts were recorded for this clone. The gene calls are TRBV6-1 and TRBJ2-5; 7 bases map to TRBD1. The V segment lost 5 bases and the J segment 7 bases; nucleotides outside the gene matches: 13. The germline CDR1 and CDR2 sequences are MNHNS and SASEGT. The CDR3 runs to 15 residues. Here the CDR3 reads CASSRTGGEPGTQYF. The CDR3 region has the DNA TGTGCCAGCAGTCGGACAGGCGGTGAGCCCGGGACCCAGTACTTC.

This clone was recorded at least ten times. The chain carries TRBV7-6 and TRBJ2-5; D gene uncertain. Germline CDR1 is SGHVS and CDR2 is FNYEAQ. Trimming cost V 2 bases and J 3 bases, with 7 bases left between them. This CDR3 is built from 13 residues. The CDR3 nucleotides are TGTGCCAGCAGCTTAATACGAGAAGAGACCCAGTACTTC. It yields the protein CASSLIREETQYF.

This clone showed up many times. This may be a read error: a much more frequent sequence differs by one nucleotide. The V call is TRBV5-1, the J call TRBJ2-3; D uncertain. The length of the CDR3 is 16 residues. With 0 bases removed from V and 2 bases from J, the gap between germline ends came to 13 bases. The germline V gene has CDR1 SGHRS and CDR2 YFSETQ. CDR3 loop: CASSLDGDRSTDTQYF. CDR3 DNA sequence: TGCGCCAGCAGCTTGGACGGAGATAGGTCCACAGATACGCAGTATTTT.

This clone has a single count. This may be a read error, as it is one base from a much larger clone. This sequence joins TRBV20-1 and TRBJ2-4; tentative D call: TRBD2 (6 bases). Trimming took off 3 bases at V and 5 bases at J, with 23 bases between the two ends. The V gene's germline CDR1 is DFQATT and CDR2 SNEGSKA (reference sequence). This CDR3 has 17 residues. CDR3 sequence (DNA): TGCAGTGCTAGTGATATAGCGGTAGCTTATTTGGAAAACATTCAGTACTTC. Its translation is CSASDIAVAYLENIQYF.

The chain uses TRBV5-6 and TRBJ2-7; maybe TRBD1 (5 bases). This CDR3 has 17 amino acids. With 0 bases removed from V and 0 bases from J, the gap between germline ends came to 16 bases. Looked up from germline, CDR1 is SGHDT and CDR2 is YYEEEE. CDR3 nucleotide sequence: TGTGCCAGCAGCTTGGGACAGTGGGCGGTCTACTCCTACGAGCAGTACTTC. It translates to CASSLGQWAVYSYEQYF. The full variable domain, in which reference TRBV5-6 and TRBJ2-7 provide the parts outside the CDR3, is DAGVTQSPTHLIKTRGQQVTLRCSPKSGHDTVSWYQQALGQGPQFIFQYYEEEERQRGNFPDRFSGHQFPNYSSELNVNALLLGDSALYLCASSLGQWAVYSYEQYFGPGTRLTVT.